The entry below gives a single T cell receptor beta chain sequence along with its context. These data belong to a study of brain T cells in children with intractable seizures. The CDR3 runs 12 residues. The ends were cut back, 8 bases at V and 2 bases at J, with 9 bases in the middle. Germline CDR1 reads LGHDT; CDR2 reads YNNKEL (reference sequence). Time point described: blood from clinic visit 5 months post-surgery; TSC patient then seizure free. Sequencing was limited to surgery cases with top T cell transcript signatures in brain tissue. Libraries were prepared by immunoSEQ multiplex PCR; TCRdb keeps only in-frame clonotypes and omits some of them. Of about 340,000 clones in the sample, nearly 95% are singletons; the top ten hold roughly 5.7%.

This TCR came from a boy in the first two years of life with tuberous sclerosis and intractable seizures. The sequencing here drew on peripheral blood, taken about 5 months after surgery. V and J are TRBV3-1 (or the pseudogene TRBV3-2) and TRBJ2-5; maybe TRBD1 (6 bases). CDR3 in DNA: TGTGCCAGCGGACAGTCTCAAGAGACCCAGTACTTC. This sequence encodes CASGQSQETQYF.